This TCR beta chain derives from a study of Ad26.COV2.S vaccination and SARS-CoV-2 variants. V trimming: 0 bases; J trimming: 4 bases; junction bases outside the gene matches: 10. CDR1 LNHDA and CDR2 SQIVND come from the germline V gene (reference sequence). The CDR3 loop spans 17 amino acids. Clones were sequenced by immunoSEQ multiplex PCR, and TCRdb holds only the in-frame ones, with some missing. Among over 110,000 clones listed, roughly 85% were seen once. The chain couples TRBV19 to TRBJ2-3; 7 bases are a match to TRBD1. This sequence was found in a human donor who had recovered from COVID-19. Sequences were derived from peripheral blood, sampled after recovery from COVID-19. CDR3 nucleotides: TGTGCCAGTAGTATAGATCTAAGGGTAGGGGGCCCAGATACGCAGTATTTT. It is translated as CASSIDLRVGGPDTQYF.